This entry lists 13 T cell receptor beta chains sequenced from one sample in a study of cytomegalovirus exposure and HLA in healthy donors listed by TCRdb under 2017. Libraries were constructed by the immunoSEQ multiplex PCR assay. For the multiplex PCR, a mixture combining 60 forward primers for TCR Vbeta segments and 13 reverse primers for TCR Jbeta segments was used. TCRdb obtained this table from immuneACCESS and retained in-frame rearrangements with V and J assigned. These tables miss some clones; where compared with another copy, unresolved V genes account for less than half of the shortfall, and the remainder is unexplained. Present in this sample are around 130,000 clones, approximately 80% of which were seen just once. The leading ten clones occupy over 3% of the sample. The specimen sequenced was PBMCs. Receptors were obtained from a woman in her thirties or forties in good health and CMV-seronegative.

This clone occurred a few times. This chain's CDR3 is CASSRPGEGDEQYF. CDR3 DNA: TGCGCCAGCAGCCGCCCCGGAGAGGGGGACGAGCAGTACTTC. The chain uses TRBV4-1 and TRBJ2-7, with D possibly matching TRBD1 (6 bases). Germline V CDR1 and CDR2: MGHRA, YSYEKL. The CDR3 contains 14 residues. Trimming took 4 bases from V and 5 from J, leaving 15 bases between them.

A word on this clone: Its ends do not fully match the called genes, so a read error is possible. Other DNA sequences in this sample translate to the same CDR3. V gene TRBV5-1 combines with J gene TRBJ1-1, with 9 bases that match TRBD1. The CDR3 consists of 16 residues. Germline-derived CDR1 and CDR2 are SGHRS and YFSETQ. CDR3 bases: TGCGCTAGCAGCTTGGCCGGGGGACAGGGATACACTGAAGCTTTCTTT. Translating it yields CASSLAGGQGYTEAFF.

The V gene is TRBV4-3, the J gene TRBJ2-7, with D unresolved. There are 14 residues in the CDR3. Trimming removed 0 bases at V and 4 bases at J, with 10 bases between. The V gene's germline CDR1 is LGHNA and CDR2 YSLEER. The CDR3 sequence: CASSQDSAAYEQYF. The CDR3, as DNA: TGCGCCAGCAGCCAAGATTCCGCCGCGTACGAGCAGTACTTC.

This clone was observed a handful of times. This rearrangement joins TRBV6-5 to TRBJ1-1, with TRBD1 matching 7 bases. Per the germline V gene, CDR1 is MNHEY and CDR2 is SVGAGI. This CDR3 spans 14 amino acids. V gave up 2 bases and J gave up 6 bases; unmatched junction bases: 6. CDR3 amino acids: CASSYLQGQPEAFF. DNA for the CDR3: TGTGCCAGCAGTTACCTCCAGGGACAGCCTGAAGCTTTCTTT.

Of note for this clone: Compared with germline, one end of the junction differs, possibly owing to a read error. The chain uses TRBV7-9 and TRBJ2-5; D remains ambiguous. Germline values: CDR1 SEHNR, CDR2 FQNEAQ (reference sequence). This CDR3 comprises 13 residues. The chain's CDR3 is CASSIALVETQYF. The DNA of the CDR3 is TGTGCCAGCAGCATAGCCCTAGTAGAGACCCAGTACTTC. Full variable domain (missing parts from reference TRBV7-9 and TRBJ2-5): DTGVSQNPRHKITKRGQNVTFRCDPISEHNRLYWYRQTLGQGPEFLTYFQNEAQLEKSRLLSDRFSAERPKGSFSTLEIQRTEQGDSAMYLCASSIALVETQYFGPGTRLLVL.

This clone was seen more than once but under ten times. V gene TRBV4-1 combines with J gene TRBJ2-1; D gene uncertain. This CDR3 has 19 amino acids. Germline assignment: CDR1 MGHRA and CDR2 YSYEKL. V lost 0 bases and J lost 1, with 19 bases in between. The CDR3, as DNA: TGCGCCAGCAGCCAAGATCGTGCGCTTACTGTCACGTCCTACAATGAGCAGTTCTTC. It translates to CASSQDRALTVTSYNEQFF.

The V and J genes are TRBV29-1 and TRBJ1-2; 10 positions match TRBD1. There are 16 residues in the CDR3. Germline V lookup: CDR1 SQVTM, CDR2 ANQGSEA. V trimming: 5 bases; J trimming: 1 base; junction bases outside the gene matches: 10. This chain's CDR3 is CSVPGTGVSVNYGYTF. CDR3 bases: TGCAGCGTTCCCGGGACAGGGGTTTCCGTTAACTATGGCTACACCTTC.

This rearrangement joins TRBV21-1 to TRBJ1-1; the table calls TRBD1, which could not be checked here. TRBV21-1 is reported as a pseudogene. There are 15 residues in the CDR3. The CDR3 reads CASSARQNRYTEAFF. The DNA for the CDR3 is TGTGCCAGCAGCGCCCGACAGAATAGGTACACTGAAGCTTTCTTT.

This clone occurred once. This sequence joins TRBV6-5 and TRBJ2-2, with 10 bases fitting TRBD2. Germline CDR1 is MNHEY and CDR2 is SVGAGI. V lost 2 bases, J lost 6 bases, and 3 bases stayed unmatched. This CDR3 spans 15 amino acids. CDR3 nucleotide sequence: TGTGCCAGCAGTTACGTGCTAGCGGGAGCCGGGGAGCTGTTTTTT. Its protein is CASSYVLAGAGELFF.

The V gene is TRBV7-9, the J gene TRBJ2-1; TRBD2 aligns across 8 bases. The V and J ends lost 7 bases and 10 bases, in that order; junction bases with no gene match: 15. Germline CDR1 reads SEHNR; CDR2 reads FQNEAQ (reference sequence). There are 15 residues in the CDR3. The CDR3 protein is CASIQVPAGAGEQFF. CDR3 DNA: TGTGCCAGCATCCAAGTCCCAGCGGGGGCCGGAGAGCAGTTCTTC.

This sequence joins TRBV6-5 and TRBJ1-2; D perhaps matches TRBD1 (5 bases). The CDR3 is 14 amino acids. Trimming took 4 bases from V and 5 from J, leaving 14 bases between them. Germline CDR1 reads MNHEY; CDR2 reads SVGAGI. The CDR3 loop reads CASSFLMGGYGYTF. CDR3 bases: TGTGCCAGCAGTTTTCTCATGGGGGGTTATGGCTACACCTTC.

The V gene is TRBV28, the J gene TRBJ1-5; 9 bases fit TRBD1. The CDR3 is 14 residues long. Germline values: CDR1 MDHEN, CDR2 SYDVKM. Germline trimming cut 6 bases from V and 2 bases from J; bases unmatched to any gene: 2. In DNA, the CDR3 is TGTGCCAGCAGAACAGGGGGCGGCAATCAGCCCCAGCATTTT. Protein sequence: CASRTGGGNQPQHF.

This sequence joins TRBV5-1 and TRBJ2-5; 8 bases match TRBD2. Germline V lookup: CDR1 SGHRS, CDR2 YFSETQ. Unmatched junction bases numbered 5, after V lost 6 bases and J lost 4 bases. The CDR3 length is 13 residues. The CDR3 bases are TGCGCCAGCAAACTAGCGGTAGGAGAGACCCAGTACTTC. As protein: CASKLAVGETQYF. Using reference TRBV5-1 and TRBJ2-5 for the parts outside the CDR3, the full variable domain is KAGVTQTPRYLIKTRGQQVTLSCSPISGHRSVSWYQQTPGQGLQFLFEYFSETQRNKGNFPGRFSGRQFSNSRSEMNVSTLELGDSALYLCASKLAVGETQYFGPGTRLLVL.